This entry concerns a single T cell receptor (beta chain). After removal of 8 bases from V and 3 bases from J, the junction contained 12 bases not matched to a gene. Germline CDR1 is MDHEN and CDR2 is SYDVKM. CDR3 size: 15 residues. The time point denotes: persistent/refractory GD, antithyroid drugs over 5 years with positive TRAb. RNA extracted from PBMCs served as the sequencing template. This sample was included in a study of regulatory T cells in long-lasting Graves disease. Building of the TCR beta libraries involved iRepertoire HTBI primers and Arm-PCR of CDR3 regions. Each CDR3 protein gets one entry after TCRdb re-called the multiplex PCR reads with MiXCR. The table lists 420,000 or so distinct CDR3 sequences, around a quarter of them singletons.

The source was peripheral blood mononuclear cells (PBMCs), collected when the disease was refractory, from a patient treated with antithyroid drugs. This clonotype originated in a female donor with Graves disease. The chain uses TRBV28 and TRBJ2-7; 8 nucleotides line up with TRBD1. DNA for the CDR3: TGTGCCAGCTCACCCGGACAGGGACGAATCTACGAGCAGTACTTC. Translated: CASSPGQGRIYEQYF. The entire variable domain, with the rest obtained from reference TRBV28 and TRBJ2-7, is as follows: DVKVTQSSRYLVKRTGEKVFLECVQDMDHENMFWYRQDPGLGLRLIYFSYDVKMKEKGDIPEGYSVSREKKERFSLILESASTNQTSMYLCASSPGQGRIYEQYFGPGTRLTVT.